This is a list of T cell receptor beta chains from one sample in a study of blood T cell repertoires in COVID-19. Sequencing used immunoSEQ multiplex PCR; TCRdb keeps in-frame clones, though not all of them. Of 140,000 to 150,000 clones in the sample, approximately 89% were seen once. The sample comprised peripheral blood. These receptors originate from a human donor in a cohort sampled during active COVID-19. CDR3s include the opening cysteine and the closing phenylalanine or tryptophan. The D gene is left open where the match is weak. Expanded clones are given a class, and other clones once, few, many or no size at all.

j_gene	d_gene	abundance	v_gene	CDR3nt	CDR3aa
TRBJ1-2	-	-	TRBV29-1	TGCAGCGTTGATTCAGGTGACTATGGCTACACCTTC	CSVDSGDYGYTF
TRBJ1-5	-	-	TRBV12-3/TRBV12-4	TGTGCCAGCAGCTGGACAGAGAATCAGCCCCAGCATTTT	CASSWTENQPQHF
TRBJ2-1	-	-	TRBV5-6	TGTGCCAGCAGCCCTGGGCTCAATGAGCAGTTCTTC	CASSPGLNEQFF
TRBJ2-1	TRBD2	-	TRBV3-1/TRBV3-2	TGTGCCAGCAGCCAACAGCGGGGGGTCCTCTACAATGAGCAGTTCTTC	CASSQQRGVLYNEQFF
TRBJ2-3	-	-	TRBV19	TGTGCCAGTAGTCATACAGGGAGCACAGATACGCAGTATTTT	CASSHTGSTDTQYF
TRBJ2-2	-	-	TRBV5-1	TGCGCCAGCAGCCGGGGGACCACCGGGGAGCTGTTTTTT	CASSRGTTGELFF
TRBJ2-5	-	-	TRBV5-6	TGTGCCAGCAGCTTCTTCTCGTCCAGGGGTGGAGAGACCCAGTACTTC	CASSFFSSRGGETQYF
TRBJ2-1	-	-	TRBV7-9	TGTGCCAGCAGCTTGACACGGGGTACTGATAATGAGCAGTTCTTC	CASSLTRGTDNEQFF
TRBJ2-1	TRBD2	-	TRBV13	TGTGCCAGCAGCTTAGGGGCGGGGGGGGAGCAGTTCTTC	CASSLGAGGEQFF
TRBJ1-5	-	-	TRBV7-9	TGTGCCAGCAGCTTAGAGCGTGGTCGAGTCAGGGGATCGGGTCAGCCCCAGCATTTT	CASSLERGRVRGSGQPQHF
TRBJ1-4	TRBD1	-	TRBV19	TGTGCCAGTAGTTTAACAGGGGGTGAAAAACTGTTTTTT	CASSLTGGEKLFF
TRBJ1-1	-	-	TRBV2	TGTGCCAGCAGTGAAGGGCAGGGGTATTCTGAAGCTTTCTTT	CASSEGQGYSEAFF
TRBJ1-6	-	once	TRBV4-1	TGCGCCAGCAGCGGCCGGGACTCGGGTCGGGGTAATTCACCCCTCCACTTT	CASSGRDSGRGNSPLHF
TRBJ1-2	TRBD1	once	TRBV3-1/TRBV3-2	TGTGCCAGCAGCACGCGGGACAGCTCCTATGGCTACACCTTC	CASSTRDSSYGYTF
TRBJ2-7	TRBD1	-	TRBV7-8	TGTGCCAGCAGCTTAGAAGGGACAGGGGCCTACGAGCAGTACTTC	CASSLEGTGAYEQYF
TRBJ1-1	-	-	TRBV6-5	TGTGCCAGCAGGATGGGGCTGAACACTGAAGCTTTCTTT	CASRMGLNTEAFF
TRBJ1-5	-	-	TRBV19	TGTGCCAGTAGTACCCGGGGAGGCGGGGTCAATCAGCCCCAGCATTTT	CASSTRGGGVNQPQHF
TRBJ1-5	-	-	TRBV10-3	TGTGCCATCAGTGGCCAGGAGGGGTATCAGCCCCAGCATTTT	CAISGQEGYQPQHF
TRBJ2-7	TRBD1	-	TRBV10-3	TGTGCCATCAACCCGGACAGGGGACGTTCCTACGAGCAGTACTTC	CAINPDRGRSYEQYF
TRBJ2-3	-	-	TRBV7-2	TGTGCCAGCAGACCGCTCCGGGGTCCATCCACAGATACGCAGTATTTT	CASRPLRGPSTDTQYF
TRBJ1-2	-	once	TRBV4-2	TGTGCCAGCAGCCAAGGGGGACTTAACTATGGCTACACCTTC	CASSQGGLNYGYTF
TRBJ2-7	TRBD1	-	TRBV5-4	TGTGCCAGCAGCTTGGGGGACAGGGTGGCCTACGAGCAGTACTTC	CASSLGDRVAYEQYF
TRBJ2-5	-	-	TRBV3-1/TRBV3-2	TGTGCCAGCAGCCCCCCACCCACAGGCCTCAAAGAGACCCAGTACTTC	CASSPPPTGLKETQYF
TRBJ2-7	-	once	TRBV29-1	TGCAGCGTTCGCCAGGGTGAGCAGTACTTC	CSVRQGEQYF
TRBJ2-6	-	-	TRBV19	TGTGCCAGTAGCCCAGGATTATTTTTCTCTGGGGCCAACGTCCTGACTTTC	CASSPGLFFSGANVLTF
TRBJ2-1	-	-	TRBV3-1/TRBV3-2	TGTGCCAGCGCGGTCCGAGGTGAGCAGTTCTTC	CASAVRGEQFF
TRBJ2-7	-	-	TRBV2	TGTGCCAGCAGTGATCACGACTCGCAGTACTTC	CASSDHDSQYF
TRBJ1-4	-	-	TRBV24-1	TGTGCCACCAGTGATTTAAGTGGCAGGGGTAATGAAAAACTGTTTTTT	CATSDLSGRGNEKLFF
TRBJ2-7	-	-	TRBV7-6	TGTGCCAGCAGCTTACGGACAGACCTCTCCTACGAGCAGTACTTC	CASSLRTDLSYEQYF
TRBJ1-4	TRBD1	-	TRBV28	TGTGCCAGCAGTGCCCCGGGACAGGGAAATGAAAAACTGTTTTTT	CASSAPGQGNEKLFF
TRBJ2-2	-	-	TRBV6-5	TGTGCCAGCAGACGACAGGAATTAGACACCGGGGAGCTGTTTTTT	CASRRQELDTGELFF
TRBJ1-2	-	once	TRBV5-1	TGCGCCAGCAGCTTCCCGCAGGGGCACGGCTACACCTTC	CASSFPQGHGYTF